Below are 25 T cell receptor beta chains sequenced from a single sample in a study of CD8+ T cells in alopecia areata. As to treatment: oral pan-JAK inhibitor, 5-10 mg twice daily. Sequencing used cDNA as its template, made by extracting RNA and reverse transcribing it. TCRdb keeps only in-frame clones here, not all; method: immunoSEQ multiplex PCR. The data show 160,000 or so clones, about three fifths seen once. Sequenced material: CD4+ T cells sorted from blood, taken between weeks 55 and 65, from a patient treated with tofacitinib. These receptors all stem from a human donor with alopecia areata.

This clone was detected a few times. This chain connects TRBV7-9 to TRBJ1-4; 7 nucleotides agree with TRBD1. The CDR3 is 18 residues long. Germline V gene lookup returns CDR1 SEHNR and CDR2 FQNEAQ (reference sequence). J gave up 3 bases and V 5 bases, and 15 bases lay outside the gene matches. CDR3 sequence reads: CASSRLNEQGLPNEKLFF. The CDR3, as DNA: TGTGCCAGCAGCCGACTAAACGAACAGGGGCTACCTAATGAAAAACTGTTTTTT.

This clone showed up just a few times. The chain links TRBV6-5 to TRBJ1-2, with D possibly being TRBD1 (5 bases). The V and J ends lost 6 bases and 8 bases respectively, with 19 bases between them. CDR1 and CDR2 (germline): MNHEY, SVGAGI. This CDR3 comprises 14 residues. The CDR3 sequence is CASSRMTRVGGYTF. DNA of the CDR3: TGTGCCAGCAGCAGAATGACCAGGGTCGGCGGCTACACCTTC.

The chain combines TRBV29-1 with TRBJ2-7; tentative D call: TRBD1 (6 bases). The length of the CDR3 is 17 residues. V dropped 4 bases and J dropped 5 bases, with 27 bases sitting between them. The germline V gene has CDR1 SQVTM and CDR2 ANQGSEA. The CDR3 sequence: CSVVRQDLPFDVHEQYF. CDR3 sequence (DNA): TGCAGCGTTGTCCGACAGGATCTTCCCTTCGACGTCCACGAGCAGTACTTC.

In its sample, this clone was seen a few times. The rearrangement uses TRBV25-1 and TRBJ2-7, with TRBD2 matching over 8 bases. Germline V gives CDR1 MGHDK, CDR2 SYGVNS. The V segment lost 1 base and the J segment 1 base; nucleotides outside the gene matches: 3. The CDR3 is made up of 15 amino acids. DNA for the CDR3: TGTGCCAGCAGTGAATTAGCGGGACCTTCCTACGAGCAGTACTTC. Protein: CASSELAGPSYEQYF.

This chain joins TRBV7-2 and TRBJ2-3; D uncertain. Germline CDR1 and CDR2: SGHTA and FQGNSA. This CDR3 has 14 residues. V lost 0 bases to trimming and J lost 2 bases, with 6 bases between them. The CDR3 sequence is CASSLAGNTDTQYF. Here the CDR3 DNA reads TGTGCCAGCAGCTTAGCCGGAAACACAGATACGCAGTATTTT.

The chain has TRBV15 and TRBJ1-2; the D is unclear. Germline loops: CDR1 LNHNV, CDR2 YYDKDF (reference sequence). Trimming stripped 5 bases from V and 10 bases from J, with 20 bases between. The CDR3 has 14 amino acids. The CDR3 loop is CATSGAGGIVHYTF. The DNA of the CDR3 is TGTGCCACCAGCGGAGCCGGCGGGATAGTACACTACACCTTC.

The chain uses TRBV15 and TRBJ2-1; 10 bases line up with TRBD1. Germline V lookup: CDR1 LNHNV, CDR2 YYDKDF (reference sequence). This CDR3 is built from 16 residues. Trimming at V came to 1 base and at J to 6 bases, leaving 6 bases not matched to a gene. CDR3 sequence: CATSRVGTGVSNEQFF. The CDR3 DNA sequence: TGTGCCACCAGCAGAGTCGGGACAGGGGTTAGCAATGAGCAGTTCTTC.

The V call is TRBV19, the J call TRBJ2-7; the D is unclear. The length of the CDR3 is 15 residues. V gave up 1 base and J gave up 2 bases, with 12 bases separating them. Germline-derived CDR1 and CDR2 are LNHDA and SQIVND (reference sequence). CDR3 sequence reads: CASSIALQTTYEQYF. The CDR3, as DNA: TGTGCCAGTAGTATAGCCCTCCAGACCACCTACGAGCAGTACTTC.

This clone has more than one count but fewer than ten. V gene TRBV2 combines with J gene TRBJ1-6; D is unresolved. V lost 6 bases, J lost 0 bases, and 9 bases lay in between. The V gene's germline CDR1 is SNHLY and CDR2 FYNNEI. The CDR3 covers 15 residues. The CDR3 is CASSEKSSYNSPLHF. The DNA of the CDR3 is TGTGCCAGCAGCGAAAAAAGCTCCTATAATTCACCCCTCCACTTT. Complete variable domain (other parts from reference TRBV2 and TRBJ1-6): EPEVTQTPSHQVTQMGQEVILRCVPISNHLYFYWYRQILGQKVEFLVSFYNNEISEKSEIFDDQFSVERPDGSNFTLKIRSTKLEDSAMYFCASSEKSSYNSPLHFGNGTRLTVT.

The table lists this clone with a count of one. The chain uses TRBV29-1 and TRBJ2-5; possible D gene TRBD1, 7 bases. The V end was cut by 6 bases, the J end by 5 bases, with 19 bases between. CDR3 length: 14 residues. The germline CDR1 and CDR2 sequences are SQVTM and ANQGSEA. The CDR3 here is CSVAGQLIYETQYF. CDR3 in DNA: TGCAGCGTGGCGGGACAGCTGATTTACGAGACCCAGTACTTC.

V and J are TRBV20-1 and TRBJ2-5; D is unresolved. This CDR3 spans 10 amino acids. V gave up 6 bases and J gave up 13 bases, with 15 bases separating them. CDR1 is DFQATT, CDR2 SNEGSKA, per germline (reference sequence). The CDR3: CSAMDVNPYF. DNA of the CDR3: TGCAGTGCAATGGATGTTAACCCGTACTTC.

The CDR3 coding sequence is TGTGCCTGGAGTGTCGGGTTTGTGGCAGGGGATACCGGGGAGCTGTTTTTT. Translating gives CAWSVGFVAGDTGELFF. J is TRBJ2-2 and V is TRBV30; D possibly corresponds to TRBD1 (6 bases). V lost 0 bases to trimming and J lost 5 bases, with 19 bases between them. The CDR3 is made up of 17 amino acids. CDR1 and CDR2 from the germline V gene are GTSNPN and SVGIG (reference sequence).

This clone was seen once. The J gene is TRBJ1-6, the V gene TRBV29-1; 8 bases fit TRBD1. The CDR3 length is 13 residues. In germline, CDR1 is SQVTM, CDR2 ANQGSEA. Trimming at V came to 6 bases and at J to 8 bases, leaving 6 bases not matched to a gene. The CDR3 nucleotides are TGCAGCGTCCGACAGGGGACGGATTCACCCCTCCACTTT. Translation: CSVRQGTDSPLHF.

The rearrangement joins TRBV23-1 to TRBJ1-4; TRBD1 matches 9 bases. TRBV23-1 is assigned to the ORF class and has an uncertain function. V trimming: 2 bases; J trimming: 7 bases; junction bases outside the gene matches: 5. The CDR3 length is 15 residues. DNA for the CDR3: TGCGCCAGCAGTCAAGAACAGGGGGCTGGTGAAAAACTGTTTTTT. It translates to CASSQEQGAGEKLFF.

The chain is built from TRBV7-9 and TRBJ2-3, with 9 bases matching TRBD2. Germline values: CDR1 SEHNR, CDR2 FQNEAQ (reference sequence). Trimming cost V 4 bases and J 3 bases; bases outside gene matches: 2. The CDR3 is 14 residues long. The CDR3 loop reads CASSSAGGTDTQYF. The DNA for the CDR3 is TGTGCCAGCAGCTCAGCGGGGGGTACAGATACGCAGTATTTT.

A few counts support this clone. The chain has TRBV6-1 and TRBJ1-2; 8 bases align to TRBD1. Germline loops: CDR1 MNHNS, CDR2 SASEGT. V dropped 6 bases and J dropped 8; count of bases not matched to a gene: 8. This CDR3 comprises 13 residues. Written as DNA, the CDR3 is TGTGCCAGCAGGATGACAGGGGCGACGGGCTACACCTTC. Encoded protein: CASRMTGATGYTF.

This clone has just a few counts. The chain carries TRBV29-1 and TRBJ2-4; D might be TRBD1 (6 bases). The CDR3 consists of 13 residues. From germline, CDR1 is SQVTM and CDR2 ANQGSEA. The V and J ends lost 1 base and 4 bases respectively, with 8 bases between them. CDR3 nucleotide sequence: TGCAGCGTTGAAGGACAGGCAAAAAACATTCAGTACTTC. The encoded protein is CSVEGQAKNIQYF.

The chain has TRBV6-5 and TRBJ2-3, with D perhaps matching TRBD1 (5 bases). This CDR3 is 13 amino acids long. Trimming left V 7 bases short and J 2 bases short, with 10 bases between. Germline CDR1 is MNHEY and CDR2 is SVGAGI. The DNA of the CDR3 is TGTGCCAGCAAAAGGGGTACCACAGATACGCAGTATTTT. Protein product: CASKRGTTDTQYF.

The chain employs TRBV6-5 and TRBJ2-2, with D possibly called TRBD1 or TRBD2 (5 bases each). CDR3 size: 13 residues. V was pared by 6 bases and J by 1 base, with 6 bases between. Germline values: CDR1 MNHEY, CDR2 SVGAGI. The CDR3 protein is CASRGENTGELFF. The DNA of the CDR3 is TGTGCCAGCAGGGGGGAGAACACCGGGGAGCTGTTTTTT.

For the CDR3, the DNA is TGTGCCTGGAGAATTTCCTTACAGGCACTCGGCTACACCTTC. Translation: CAWRISLQALGYTF. The gene calls are TRBV30 and TRBJ1-2; perhaps TRBD1 as D (5 bases). The CDR3 has 14 amino acids. Deletions cut 3 bases from V and 8 bases from J, with 19 bases between. Looked up from germline, CDR1 is GTSNPN and CDR2 is SVGIG (reference sequence).

The chain employs TRBV4-1 and TRBJ2-1; TRBD1 aligns across 7 bases. The CDR3 is 15 amino acids. Germline-derived CDR1 and CDR2 are MGHRA and YSYEKL. V trimming: 2 bases; J trimming: 5 bases; junction bases outside the gene matches: 6. The CDR3 region has the DNA TGCGCCAGCAGCCAATGGGGACAGATTAACAATGAGCAGTTCTTC. It encodes CASSQWGQINNEQFF.

The rearrangement uses TRBV10-3 and TRBJ1-1, with D unclear. V lost 11 bases and J lost 1, with 14 bases in between. The germline CDR1 and CDR2 sequences are ENHRY and SYGVKD. The CDR3 has 13 amino acids. CDR3 sequence reads: CAVGRSQNTEAFF. The CDR3 DNA follows: TGTGCCGTCGGGAGGTCCCAGAACACTGAAGCTTTCTTT.

This clone occurred once. The same CDR3 can be traced to other DNA sequences in this sample. This chain joins TRBV29-1 and TRBJ1-1; D unresolved. The CDR3 loop spans 13 amino acids. The V gene's germline CDR1 is SQVTM and CDR2 ANQGSEA. V dropped 4 bases and J dropped 0 bases, with 9 bases sitting between them. The CDR3 here is CSVVRRMNTEAFF. The CDR3 DNA follows: TGCAGCGTTGTACGGAGGATGAACACTGAAGCTTTCTTT.

This clone was found once. The chain joins TRBV7-9 to TRBJ2-1; the match to TRBD2 covers 13 bases. From germline, CDR1 is SEHNR and CDR2 FQNEAQ (reference sequence). The CDR3 contains 15 residues. Trimming removed 5 bases from V and 6 bases from J; junction bases left unmatched: 4. CDR3 residues: CASSRLAGGPNEQFF. CDR3 bases: TGTGCCAGCAGCAGACTAGCGGGGGGCCCCAATGAGCAGTTCTTC.

The chain joins TRBV6-1 to TRBJ1-3; unclear D gene. V was trimmed by 6 bases and J by 0 bases, leaving 12 bases between them. Germline CDR1 is MNHNS and CDR2 is SASEGT. This CDR3 contains 15 residues. CDR3 residues: CASRLRTGSGNTIYF. The CDR3 nucleotides are TGTGCCAGCAGGTTACGGACCGGCTCTGGAAACACCATATATTTT.